This T cell receptor (beta chain) was captured in a study of T cells after yellow fever vaccination. A few counts support this clonotype. MiXCR, run by TCRdb on the 5' RACE reads, gives a single entry per CDR3 protein. Of around 530,000 distinct CDR3 sequences listed, about a sixth are singletons. Per the germline V gene, CDR1 is SNHLY and CDR2 is FYNNEI. With 7 bases clipped from V and 4 bases from J, the junction kept 4 bases outside the gene matches. This CDR3 has 13 amino acids. The genes are TRBV2 and TRBJ2-1; 7 bases are a match to TRBD1. The source was PBMCs, collected around 5 days after the first yellow fever vaccination. The clonotype comes from a man younger than 30 who received the YFV17D yellow fever vaccine. DNA for the CDR3: TGTGCCAGCAAGGGCAGGGGGTACAATGAGCAGTTCTTC. It specifies CASKGRGYNEQFF. The complete variable domain, with remaining parts taken from reference TRBV2 and TRBJ2-1, reads EPEVTQTPSHQVTQMGQEVILRCVPISNHLYFYWYRQILGQKVEFLVSFYNNEISEKSEIFDDQFSVERPDGSNFTLKIRSTKLEDSAMYFCASKGRGYNEQFFGPGTRLTVL.